This TCR beta chain was captured in a study of T-cell reconstitution after alpha-beta-depleted transplantation in children. About this clonotype itself: Its antigen is undetermined. The conserved closing phenylalanine or tryptophan is absent in this CDR3, likely reflecting a read error.

Germline V gene lookup returns CDR1 LGHNA and CDR2 YSLEER. There are 16 residues in the CDR3. The V segment lost 2 bases and the J segment 3 bases; nucleotides outside the gene matches: 6. Study findings and constraints: The main origin of T-cell counts and diversity one year after transplant was newly produced T cells.

As it was prepared, the TCRbeta library received unique molecular identifiers. TCRdb processed the PCR reads anew with MiXCR; each CDR3 protein has one entry. There are 300,000 to 350,000 distinct CDR3 sequences in the sample; about 17% occur only once, and around 41% lies in the top ten. Sequencing used PBMCs, mostly from graft donor cells, obtained 360 days after TCRalphabeta/CD19-depleted stem cell transplant. This sequence originates from a male patient under 10 years old who had a stem cell transplant for acute lymphoblastic leukemia, so the T cells may come from the graft donor. The V call is TRBV4-3, the J call TRBJ2-2; the match to TRBD1 covers 7 bases. This CDR3 reads CASSQLRGLDTGELFV. Here the CDR3 DNA reads TGCGCCAGCAGCCAATTGAGGGGGCTGGACACCGGGGAGCTGTTTGTT.